This T cell receptor (beta chain) derives from a study of blood T cells in healthy people across ages. The authors isolated at least 6 million PBMCs per sample. Total RNA extracted from each sample amounted to at least 5.5 micrograms. Combining a sample-barcoded 5' primer with a J-beta primer mix, a second PCR ran for roughly 7 to 12 cycles. MiXCR, applied by TCRdb to the 5' RACE reads, yields one record per CDR3 protein. The table has approximately 1.5 million distinct CDR3 sequences, about 32% seen once. This CDR3 is built from 13 residues. Per germline, CDR1 MNHNY and CDR2 SVGAGI (reference sequence). In this sample, this clonotype turned up a few times.

Sample: blood. This clonotype was obtained from a woman aged 25 to 45 in good health. The rearrangement joins TRBV6-6 to TRBJ2-5, with a possible D match to TRBD2 (5 bases). The end of the DNA fits TRBJ2-7 better, so the J call may be wrong. CDR3 amino acids: CASSYSTAGEQYF. CDR3 sequence (DNA): TGTGCCAGCAGTTACTCTACGGCGGGCGAGCAGTACTTC.